Below are 15 T cell receptor beta chains sequenced from a single sample in a study of cytomegalovirus exposure and HLA in healthy donors. Amplification used 60 Vbeta primers and 13 Jbeta primers. Here immunoSEQ multiplex PCR was the method, and the copy in TCRdb shows in-frame clones only, minus some. Of under 150,000 clones listed, roughly four fifths were seen once; the top ten hold 5.9%. The specimen was PBMCs. All receptors come from a woman between 40 and 50 years old in good health and CMV-seropositive.

V usage is TRBV4-1 and J usage is TRBJ2-7; 7 bases agree with TRBD1. V lost 2 bases, J lost 3 bases, and 4 bases stayed unmatched. Germline CDR1 reads MGHRA; CDR2 reads YSYEKL. The CDR3 totals 14 residues. CDR3 protein: CASSQTGTVYEQYF. CDR3 bases: TGCGCCAGCAGCCAAACCGGGACAGTCTACGAGCAGTACTTC.

This clone was seen a few times. The CDR3 loop reads CASSLGQGGVNEKLFF. In nucleotides, the CDR3 is TGTGCCAGCAGCTTGGGTCAGGGGGGAGTTAATGAAAAACTGTTTTTT. This chain joins TRBV5-4 and TRBJ1-4, with 7 bases lining up with TRBD1. V was pared by 0 bases and J by 4 bases, with 6 bases of the junction left unmatched. The CDR3 is made up of 16 amino acids. Germline CDR1 SGHNT, CDR2 YYREEE (reference sequence).

V usage is TRBV13 and J usage is TRBJ2-5; TRBD1 matches 8 bases. V dropped 2 bases and J dropped 1; count of bases not matched to a gene: 6. This CDR3 comprises 16 residues. The germline CDR1 and CDR2 sequences are PRHDT and FYEKMQ (reference sequence). The CDR3 nucleotides are TGTGCCAGCAGCTTAAGGGGGCAGGGGGCCCAAGAGACCCAGTACTTC. It codes for CASSLRGQGAQETQYF.

The rearrangement joins TRBV11-2 to TRBJ1-1; the D gene is possibly TRBD1 (6 bases). The CDR3 consists of 18 residues. Between the trimmed V and J ends, which lost 1 base and 0 bases, there was a span of 18 bases. Germline V lookup: CDR1 SGHAT, CDR2 FQNNGV. The CDR3 here is CASSLGLGGAGVNTEAFF. The DNA for the CDR3 is TGTGCCAGCAGCTTAGGCCTGGGGGGGGCAGGGGTGAACACTGAAGCTTTCTTT.

J is TRBJ1-5 and V is TRBV4-2; tentative D call: TRBD1 (5 bases). Deletions cut 4 bases from V and 5 bases from J, with 15 bases between. Germline V CDR1 and CDR2: LGHNA, YNFKEQ. The CDR3 is 15 amino acids. This chain's CDR3 is CASSPQDSGDQPQHF. Here the CDR3 DNA reads TGTGCCAGCAGCCCACAGGATAGTGGGGATCAGCCCCAGCATTTT.

This clone was seen just once. The chain combines TRBV7-2 with TRBJ1-6; a possible D gene is TRBD1 (6 bases). Per germline, CDR1 SGHTA and CDR2 FQGNSA. This CDR3 is built from 15 residues. The ends were cut back, 6 bases at V and 2 bases at J, with 11 bases in the middle. CDR3 DNA sequence: TGTGCCAGCAGACTAGGACAGACCTATAATTCACCCCTCCACTTT. Translating gives CASRLGQTYNSPLHF. Full variable domain (missing parts from reference TRBV7-2 and TRBJ1-6): GAGVSQSPSNKVTEKGKDVELRCDPISGHTALYWYRQSLGQGLEFLIYFQGNSAPDKSGLPSDRFSAERTGGSVSTLTIQRTQQEDSAVYLCASRLGQTYNSPLHFGNGTRLTVT.

The rearrangement joins TRBV30 to TRBJ1-5; D might be TRBD1 (6 bases). Looked up from germline, CDR1 is GTSNPN and CDR2 is SVGIG (reference sequence). This CDR3 has 16 residues. V lost 1 base to trimming and J lost 0 bases, with 13 bases between them. The chain's CDR3 is CAWSADRLNSNQPQHF. CDR3 sequence (DNA): TGTGCCTGGAGTGCAGACAGGTTGAATAGCAATCAGCCCCAGCATTTT.

The chain has TRBV30 and TRBJ2-1; D possibly corresponds to TRBD2 (6 bases). Germline loops: CDR1 GTSNPN, CDR2 SVGIG (reference sequence). The V and J ends lost 0 bases and 3 bases respectively, with 12 bases between them. The CDR3 is 15 amino acids. DNA for the CDR3: TGTGCCTGGAGTGTATTGGGACTGGACTACAATGAGCAGTTCTTC. Translated: CAWSVLGLDYNEQFF.

This chain connects TRBV5-1 to TRBJ2-1; the match to TRBD2 covers 10 bases. The CDR3 totals 13 residues. Germline CDR1 reads SGHRS; CDR2 reads YFSETQ. Trimming at V came to 4 bases and at J to 8 bases, leaving 3 bases not matched to a gene. CDR3 in amino acids: CASSQREGYEQFF. CDR3 in DNA: TGCGCCAGCAGCCAGCGGGAGGGCTATGAGCAGTTCTTC.

This clone was observed a few times. The chain uses TRBV2 and TRBJ2-1; 8 bases agree with TRBD1. Germline lookup yields CDR1 SNHLY and CDR2 FYNNEI. This CDR3 spans 16 amino acids. Losses at the gene ends were 4 bases for V and 2 bases for J; bases not matched to a gene: 7. The CDR3 nucleotides are TGTGCCAGCAGTGGATTACAGGGGGTCACCTACAATGAGCAGTTCTTC. Protein sequence: CASSGLQGVTYNEQFF.

Here the CDR3 DNA reads TGTGCCAGCAGCGTAGGGGTCGGGGGGAGCTCTGGAAACACCATATATTTT. Amino acid sequence: CASSVGVGGSSGNTIYF. The genes are TRBV9 and TRBJ1-3; D perhaps matches TRBD1 (5 bases). Germline V gene sequence: CDR1 SGDLS, CDR2 YYNGEE. The CDR3 runs to 17 residues. Trimming cost V 0 bases and J 0 bases, with 13 bases left between them.

The chain couples TRBV5-4 to TRBJ2-1, with D possibly matching TRBD1 (5 bases). The V gene lost 5 bases and the J gene lost 0 bases, with 18 bases spanning the gap. Germline V CDR1 and CDR2: SGHNT, YYREEE (reference sequence). The CDR3 consists of 17 residues. The CDR3, as DNA: TGTGCCAGCAGTTACCCCCCCATGGGGCTCTCCTACAATGAGCAGTTCTTC. Translating gives CASSYPPMGLSYNEQFF.

This clone was detected only a few times. The CDR3 DNA sequence: TGTGCCAGCAGCTTAGGACAGGAGTATGGCTACACCTTC. Translation: CASSLGQEYGYTF. The J gene is TRBJ1-2, the V gene TRBV7-3; 7 bases are a match to TRBD1. The CDR3 consists of 13 residues. J gave up 5 bases and V 2 bases, and 2 bases lay outside the gene matches. Per germline, CDR1 SGHTA and CDR2 FQGTGA. The whole variable domain, filled in from reference TRBV7-3 and TRBJ1-2, reads GAGVSQTPSNKVTEKGKYVELRCDPISGHTALYWYRQSLGQGPEFLIYFQGTGAADDSGLPNDRFFAVRPEGSVSTLKIQRTERGDSAVYLCASSLGQEYGYTFGSGTRLTVV.

This sequence joins TRBV28 and TRBJ2-5; D is undetermined. The V and J ends lost 3 bases and 3 bases respectively, with 17 bases between them. The CDR3 sequence is 16 residues long. Germline V CDR1 and CDR2: MDHEN, SYDVKM. The CDR3 loop is CASSFVNFGEKETQYF. The CDR3 DNA reads as TGTGCCAGCAGTTTCGTAAATTTTGGAGAGAAAGAGACCCAGTACTTC.

This chain uses TRBV19 with TRBJ1-2, with D possibly matching TRBD1 (5 bases). The CDR3 consists of 13 residues. Germline V gene data show CDR1 as LNHDA and CDR2 as SQIVND (reference sequence). V lost 5 bases to trimming and J lost 7 bases, with 14 bases between them. The chain's CDR3 is CASSFPQVTGYTF. CDR3 sequence (DNA): TGTGCCAGTAGTTTCCCACAGGTTACTGGCTACACCTTC.